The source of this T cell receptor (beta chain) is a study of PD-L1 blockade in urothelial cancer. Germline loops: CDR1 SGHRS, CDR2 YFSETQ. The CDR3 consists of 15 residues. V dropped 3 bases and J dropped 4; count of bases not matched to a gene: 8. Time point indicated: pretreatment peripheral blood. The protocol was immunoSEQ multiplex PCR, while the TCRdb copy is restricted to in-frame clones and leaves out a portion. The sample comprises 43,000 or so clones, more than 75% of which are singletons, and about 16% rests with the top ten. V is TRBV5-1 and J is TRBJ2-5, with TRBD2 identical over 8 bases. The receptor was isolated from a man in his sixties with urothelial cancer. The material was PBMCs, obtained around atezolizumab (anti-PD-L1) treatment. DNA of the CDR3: TGCGCCAGCAGCTCCATCGGGGGGGCCGGAGAGACCCAGTACTTC. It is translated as CASSSIGGAGETQYF.